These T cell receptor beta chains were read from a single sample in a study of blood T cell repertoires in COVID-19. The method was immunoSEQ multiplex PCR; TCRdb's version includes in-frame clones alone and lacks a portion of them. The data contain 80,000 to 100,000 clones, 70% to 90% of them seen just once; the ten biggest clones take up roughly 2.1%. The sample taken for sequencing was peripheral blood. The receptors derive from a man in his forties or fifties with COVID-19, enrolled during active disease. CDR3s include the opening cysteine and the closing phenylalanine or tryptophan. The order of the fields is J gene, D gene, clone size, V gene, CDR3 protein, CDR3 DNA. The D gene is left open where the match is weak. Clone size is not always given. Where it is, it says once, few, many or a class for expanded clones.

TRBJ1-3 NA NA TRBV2 CASSETAGVGNTIYF TGTGCCAGCAGTGAAACTGCAGGGGTCGGAAACACCATATATTTT
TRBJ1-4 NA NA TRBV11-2 CASSRSTGSNEKLFF TGTGCCAGCAGCCGCTCAACAGGATCCAATGAAAAACTGTTTTTT
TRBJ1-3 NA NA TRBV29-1 CSVRQYGNTIYF TGCAGCGTAAGACAGTATGGAAACACCATATATTTT
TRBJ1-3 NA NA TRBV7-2 CASSPFGNTIYF TGTGCCAGCAGCCCCTTTGGAAACACCATATATTTT
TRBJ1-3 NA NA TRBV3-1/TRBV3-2 CASSRRGSSGNTIYF TGTGCCAGCAGCCGCAGGGGCTCCTCTGGAAACACCATATATTTT
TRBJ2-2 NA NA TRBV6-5 CASRGWGPGELFF TGTGCCAGCAGGGGTTGGGGCCCCGGGGAGCTGTTTTTT
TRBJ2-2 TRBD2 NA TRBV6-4 CASSEGTSYTGELFF TGTGCCAGCAGTGAAGGGACTAGCTACACCGGGGAGCTGTTTTTT
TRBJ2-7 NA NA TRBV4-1 CASSQAEVDYYEQYF TGCGCCAGCAGCCAAGCGGAAGTGGACTACTACGAGCAGTACTTC
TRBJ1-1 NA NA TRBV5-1 CASSVVGSRDTEAFF TGCGCCAGCAGCGTGGTGGGGTCCAGGGACACTGAAGCTTTCTTT
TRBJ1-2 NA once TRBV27 CASSQGRGEGGYTF TGTGCCAGCAGTCAGGGGAGGGGGGAAGGTGGCTACACCTTC
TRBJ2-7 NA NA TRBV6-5 CASSYEGTFSYEQYF TGTGCCAGCAGTTACGAGGGGACATTCTCCTACGAGCAGTACTTC